The 5 T cell receptor beta chains in this list originate from one sample, sequenced in a study of spatial heterogeneity in lung cancer. Described time point: sample taken at primary tumor resection. Whole RNA from tumor, nontumor lung or frozen PBMC was sequenced unsorted. TCRdb re-called the 5' RACE reads with MiXCR, one entry per CDR3 protein. The profile shows about 30,000 distinct CDR3 sequences, about 8.1% of them singletons. Sequences were derived from PBMCs, sampled at surgery. The receptor set was obtained from a female donor with early-stage non-small cell lung cancer.

The chain joins TRBV7-8 to TRBJ1-3; no clear D. In germline, CDR1 is SGHVS, CDR2 FQNEAQ. The CDR3 has 12 amino acids. Trimming cost V 2 bases and J 7 bases, with 6 bases left between them. As DNA, the CDR3 is TGTGCCAGCAGCTTACTCTTCAACACCATATATTTT. Amino acid sequence: CASSLLFNTIYF.

This clonotype was picked up many times. The chain links TRBV9 to TRBJ2-5, with TRBD1 matching 7 bases. The CDR3 is 16 amino acids. J gave up 4 bases and V 0 bases, and 9 bases lay outside the gene matches. Germline V lookup: CDR1 SGDLS, CDR2 YYNGEE. The CDR3 is CASSVENRGVGETQYF. In DNA form, the CDR3 reads TGTGCCAGCAGCGTAGAAAACAGGGGAGTCGGAGAGACCCAGTACTTC. Using reference TRBV9 and TRBJ2-5 for the parts outside the CDR3, the full variable domain is DSGVTQTPKHLITATGQRVTLRCSPRSGDLSVYWYQQSLDQGLQFLIQYYNGEERAKGNILERFSAQQFPDLHSELNLSSLELGDSALYFCASSVENRGVGETQYFGPGTRLLVL.

This clonotype has at least ten counts. The chain carries TRBV18 and TRBJ1-5; D is unclear. Trimming removed 3 bases at V and 0 bases at J, with 9 bases between. This CDR3 region has 15 residues. The germline V gene encodes CDR1 KGHSH and CDR2 LQKENI. CDR3: CASSPRGGSNQPQHF. In DNA form, the CDR3 reads TGTGCCAGCTCACCCCGCGGTGGTAGCAATCAGCCCCAGCATTTT. Based on the CDR3 plus reference TRBV18 and TRBJ1-5, the full variable domain is NAGVMQNPRHLVRRRGQEARLRCSPMKGHSHVYWYRQLPEEGLKFMVYLQKENIIDESGMPKERFSAEFPKEGPSILRIQQVVRGDSAAYFCASSPRGGSNQPQHFGDGTRLSIL.

This clonotype was detected many times. The chain's CDR3 is CASSSGISGANVLTF. Here the CDR3 DNA reads TGTGCCAGCAGTTCCGGGATCTCTGGGGCCAACGTCCTGACTTTC. This chain joins TRBV27 and TRBJ2-6; perhaps TRBD2 as D (5 bases). V lost 4 bases, J lost 0 bases, and 7 bases lay in between. This CDR3 contains 15 residues. Germline CDR1 MNHEY, CDR2 SMNVEV (reference sequence).

This clonotype is labeled medium-sized. The CDR3 here is CASRSSTGILTDTQYF. CDR3 sequence (DNA): TGTGCCAGCAGGAGCTCAACAGGGATACTCACAGATACGCAGTATTTT. This sequence joins TRBV2 and TRBJ2-3; weak D call: TRBD1 (6 bases). The V and J ends lost 6 bases and 2 bases respectively, with 18 bases between them. In germline, CDR1 is SNHLY, CDR2 FYNNEI. The CDR3 extends over 16 amino acids.